The T cell receptor (beta chain) described here comes from a study of T cell changes during pregnancy in multiple sclerosis. Clones were sequenced by immunoSEQ multiplex PCR, and TCRdb holds only the in-frame ones, with some missing. The sample records about 30,000 clones, roughly 89% being singletons. The germline V gene has CDR1 ENHRY and CDR2 SYGVKD. The V and J ends lost 7 bases and 5 bases, in that order; junction bases with no gene match: 7. The CDR3 consists of 15 residues. The sequence was collected from a female donor in good health, enrolled as a control in a pregnancy study. The rearrangement uses TRBV10-3 and TRBJ2-3; 12 bases fit TRBD2. The sequencing here drew on CD4+ T cells from peripheral blood mononuclear cells, taken in the first trimester of pregnancy. The CDR3 DNA reads as TGTGCCATCATGGGGACTAGCGGGTTCGAAGATACGCAGTATTTT. This encodes CAIMGTSGFEDTQYF.